The next 21 T cell receptor beta chains were all read from a single sample in a study of OX40 agonist ivuxolimab in advanced cancers. Generated by immunoSEQ multiplex PCR, the TCRdb table keeps only in-frame clones and is missing some. Of around 70,000 clones in the sample, nearly 85% were seen once. The starting material was CD4+ or CD8+ T cells sorted from blood, obtained in a trial of the OX40 agonist ivuxolimab. The receptor set was obtained from an adult with an advanced solid tumor such as melanoma, head and neck, liver or kidney cancer.

The chain combines TRBV2 with TRBJ1-2, with D perhaps TRBD1 (6 bases). The CDR3 spans 14 residues. V was shortened by 8 bases and J by 6 bases, with 19 bases between the two germline ends. CDR1 SNHLY and CDR2 FYNNEI come from the germline V gene. As DNA, the CDR3 is TGTGCCAGCGGATCGTCAGGGGAAGCGGATGGCTACACCTTC. Translation gives CASGSSGEADGYTF.

V gene TRBV9 combines with J gene TRBJ2-2; D might be TRBD1 (6 bases). Trimming shortened V by 1 base and J by 1 base, and 17 bases separated the two germline ends. The germline gives CDR1 SGDLS, CDR2 YYNGEE. This CDR3 spans 18 amino acids. The CDR3 DNA reads as TGTGCCAGCAGCGTATCCCCACTCAGGGGCCAGAACACCGGGGAGCTGTTTTTT. This translates into CASSVSPLRGQNTGELFF.

This clone has just one count. The CDR3 loop is CASSPGPRETQYF. The CDR3 region has the DNA TGTGCCAGCAGTCCGGGACCCCGAGAGACCCAGTACTTC. The chain recombines TRBV6-4 with TRBJ2-5; the D gene could be TRBD1 or TRBD2 (5 bases each). V gave up 5 bases and J gave up 4 bases, with 11 bases separating them. CDR1 is MRHNA and CDR2 is SNTAGT in the germline V gene. The length of the CDR3 is 13 residues.

The sample holds a few counts of this clone. J is TRBJ1-3 and V is TRBV10-1, with no clear D. The V gene's germline CDR1 is WNHNN and CDR2 SYGVQD (reference sequence). The CDR3 extends over 13 amino acids. Trimming shortened V by 2 bases and J by 3 bases, and 5 bases separated the two germline ends. CDR3 DNA sequence: TGCGCCAGCAGTGAGGCCCGTGGAAACACCATATATTTT. This codes for CASSEARGNTIYF.

The chain is built from TRBV5-1 and TRBJ1-4; 7 bases line up with TRBD1. The CDR3 consists of 15 residues. The germline gives CDR1 SGHRS, CDR2 YFSETQ. After removal of 4 bases from V and 5 bases from J, the junction contained 8 bases not matched to a gene. CDR3 residues: CASSPEGGFNEKLFF. The CDR3, as DNA: TGCGCCAGCAGCCCCGAAGGGGGCTTCAATGAAAAACTGTTTTTT.

The chain uses TRBV6-5 and TRBJ1-3, with D perhaps matching TRBD1 (6 bases). There are 15 residues in the CDR3. The V gene lost 8 bases and the J gene lost 4 bases, with 18 bases spanning the gap. Germline lookup yields CDR1 MNHEY and CDR2 SVGAGI. The CDR3 bases are TGTGCCAGCTTACTAAAGGGGGGGTCAGGAAACACCATATATTTT. Amino acid sequence: CASLLKGGSGNTIYF.

J is TRBJ1-2 and V is TRBV29-1; TRBD1 agrees at 8 bases. The germline CDR1 and CDR2 sequences are SQVTM and ANQGSEA. V was pared by 6 bases and J by 3 bases, with 3 bases of the junction left unmatched. The CDR3 contains 12 residues. The DNA of the CDR3 is TGCAGCGTGGAACAGGGGGACTATGGCTACACCTTC. This codes for CSVEQGDYGYTF.

The chain links TRBV18 to TRBJ2-6; perhaps TRBD2 as D (5 bases). V was shortened by 6 bases and J by 4 bases, with 10 bases between the two germline ends. Germline V gives CDR1 KGHSH, CDR2 LQKENI. The CDR3 contains 14 residues. CDR3 nucleotides: TGTGCCAGCTCCCTCGTAGCGGGGGCCAACGTCCTGACTTTC. Residues: CASSLVAGANVLTF.

CDR3 sequence (DNA): TGTGCCAGCAGCAGGGCAGGGGCGGAGGGGGCGGAGACCCAGTACTTC. This translates into CASSRAGAEGAETQYF. V usage is TRBV28 and J usage is TRBJ2-5; TRBD1 might be the D (7 bases). V lost 6 bases and J lost 5, with 22 bases in between. The germline V gene has CDR1 MDHEN and CDR2 SYDVKM. The CDR3 extends over 16 amino acids. Full variable domain (missing parts from reference TRBV28 and TRBJ2-5): DVKVTQSSRYLVKRTGEKVFLECVQDMDHENMFWYRQDPGLGLRLIYFSYDVKMKEKGDIPEGYSVSREKKERFSLILESASTNQTSMYLCASSRAGAEGAETQYFGPGTRLLVL.

The chain uses TRBV9 and TRBJ2-2; 7 positions match TRBD1. Germline CDR1 is SGDLS and CDR2 is YYNGEE. After removal of 0 bases from V and 3 bases from J, the junction contained 14 bases not matched to a gene. CDR3 length: 19 amino acids. CDR3 loop: CASSVASLEGAGYTGELFF. The CDR3 nucleotides read TGTGCCAGCAGCGTAGCTAGCCTCGAGGGGGCCGGTTACACCGGGGAGCTGTTTTTT.

This clone was picked up one time. This chain links TRBV7-9 with TRBJ2-3; D is possibly TRBD1 (5 bases). This CDR3 is built from 16 residues. Germline V gene sequence: CDR1 SEHNR, CDR2 FQNEAQ (reference sequence). V dropped 4 bases and J dropped 6 bases, with 20 bases sitting between them. CDR3 sequence (DNA): TGTGCCAGCAGCTCCTCCAGAGCAACAGGAGCGGATACGCAGTATTTT. It is translated as CASSSSRATGADTQYF.

The chain has TRBV7-3 and TRBJ2-2, with TRBD2 matching over 7 bases. Germline V gives CDR1 SGHTA, CDR2 FQGTGA. Unmatched junction bases numbered 4, after V lost 3 bases and J lost 0 bases. This CDR3 region has 16 residues. Written as DNA, the CDR3 is TGTGCCAGCAGCTTGGGCGGGGGTGCGAACACCGGGGAGCTGTTTTTT. Protein sequence: CASSLGGGANTGELFF.

This clone has a handful of counts. The genes are TRBV14 and TRBJ2-1, with TRBD2 matching over 8 bases. The length of the CDR3 is 16 residues. The germline CDR1 and CDR2 sequences are SGHDN and FVKESK. After removal of 1 base from V and 0 bases from J, the junction contained 2 bases not matched to a gene. CDR3 bases: TGTGCCAGCAGCCAAGCAGCGGGGGCCTCCTACAATGAGCAGTTCTTC. It specifies CASSQAAGASYNEQFF.

The chain links TRBV7-9 to TRBJ1-1; the match to TRBD1 covers 8 bases. CDR1 SEHNR and CDR2 FQNEAQ come from the germline V gene (reference sequence). This CDR3 spans 15 amino acids. V lost 5 bases to trimming and J lost 0 bases; unmatched junction nucleotides: 5. CDR3 in DNA: TGTGCCAGCAGCCCACGACAGGGGCTGAACACTGAAGCTTTCTTT. It is translated as CASSPRQGLNTEAFF.

The gene calls are TRBV27 and TRBJ2-3; D is undetermined. V lost 0 bases to trimming and J lost 1 base, with 14 bases between them. The length of the CDR3 is 17 residues. From germline, CDR1 is MNHEY and CDR2 SMNVEV (reference sequence). The CDR3 sequence: CASSLSGRSTGTDTQYF. The CDR3 DNA reads as TGTGCCAGCAGTTTATCTGGTCGATCCACTGGCACAGATACGCAGTATTTT.

This rearrangement joins TRBV28 to TRBJ2-5, with 8 positions matching TRBD1. Trimming took 4 bases from V and 7 from J; bases not matched to a gene: 11. CDR3 length: 15 amino acids. The germline CDR1 and CDR2 sequences are MDHEN and SYDVKM. CDR3 sequence: CASSSEQGESGTQYF. CDR3 nucleotide sequence: TGTGCCAGCAGTTCAGAACAGGGGGAGAGTGGGACCCAGTACTTC.

The chain carries TRBV2 and TRBJ1-2; unclear D gene. The CDR3 has 14 amino acids. V lost 2 bases to trimming and J lost 4 bases, with 11 bases between them. Per the germline V gene, CDR1 is SNHLY and CDR2 is FYNNEI. CDR3 protein: CASSELVGPYGYTF. CDR3 sequence (DNA): TGTGCCAGCAGTGAATTGGTCGGCCCCTATGGCTACACCTTC.

The J gene is TRBJ1-2, the V gene TRBV7-9, with TRBD1 matching 8 bases. V trimming: 7 bases; J trimming: 7 bases; junction bases outside the gene matches: 8. Germline loops: CDR1 SEHNR, CDR2 FQNEAQ (reference sequence). This CDR3 spans 13 amino acids. CDR3 in amino acids: CASTGQGQVGYTF. As DNA, the CDR3 is TGTGCCAGCACCGGACAGGGACAAGTTGGCTACACCTTC.

The V and J genes are TRBV15 and TRBJ1-5, with TRBD1 as a possible D gene (6 bases). V lost 4 bases and J 7 bases, leaving 14 bases between the germline ends. The CDR3 covers 14 residues. The V gene's germline CDR1 is LNHNV and CDR2 YYDKDF (reference sequence). The CDR3 reads CATSNGGAGQPQHF. The CDR3 bases are TGTGCCACCAGCAATGGGGGGGCAGGGCAGCCCCAGCATTTT.

The DNA of the CDR3 is TGTGCCAGCAGCGTAGGTATAGGTTCGAACACAGATACGCAGTATTTT. Its translation is CASSVGIGSNTDTQYF. V usage is TRBV9 and J usage is TRBJ2-3; D is ambiguous. The CDR3 runs 16 residues. The V and J ends lost 0 bases and 2 bases respectively, with 13 bases between them. Germline V gene lookup returns CDR1 SGDLS and CDR2 YYNGEE.

This clone was seen only once. The chain employs TRBV19 and TRBJ1-5; possible D gene TRBD1, 5 bases. V gave up 1 base and J gave up 1 base, with 8 bases separating them. The CDR3 runs to 15 residues. CDR1 LNHDA and CDR2 SQIVND come from the germline V gene (reference sequence). The chain's CDR3 is CASSIGWGSNQPQHF. As DNA, the CDR3 is TGTGCCAGTAGTATAGGTTGGGGGAGCAATCAGCCCCAGCATTTT. The full variable domain, its missing parts supplied by reference TRBV19 and TRBJ1-5, is DGGITQSPKYLFRKEGQNVTLSCEQNLNHDAMYWYRQDPGQGLRLIYYSQIVNDFQKGDIAEGYSVSREKKESFPLTVTSAQKNPTAFYLCASSIGWGSNQPQHFGDGTRLSIL.